The clone carrying this T cell receptor beta chain has ten or more counts. The source of the sample is a study of spatial heterogeneity in lung cancer. About the research overall: Available follow-up PBMC samples were sequenced, at a median of roughly 2 years post-resection.

From the 5' RACE reads, TCRdb called clonotypes with MiXCR, one entry per CDR3 protein. This sample has around 120,000 distinct CDR3 sequences, with more than 10% found just once. Stated time point: blood at routine non-recurrence follow-up after resection. Tumor, nontumor lung or frozen PBMC supplied whole RNA that was sequenced unsorted. The input for sequencing was PBMCs, taken at follow-up. This receptor was obtained from a male donor with early-stage non-small cell lung cancer.

The chain's CDR3 is CASSQGGLAGTDTQYF. The CDR3 DNA is TGTGCCAGCAGTCAGGGCGGACTAGCGGGCACAGATACGCAGTATTTT. The chain carries TRBV5-5 and TRBJ2-3, with TRBD2 matching 10 bases. The J segment lost 1 base and the V segment lost 5 bases, leaving 7 bases of the junction unmatched. Germline V CDR1 and CDR2: SGHKS, YYEKEE (reference sequence). The CDR3 runs to 16 residues.